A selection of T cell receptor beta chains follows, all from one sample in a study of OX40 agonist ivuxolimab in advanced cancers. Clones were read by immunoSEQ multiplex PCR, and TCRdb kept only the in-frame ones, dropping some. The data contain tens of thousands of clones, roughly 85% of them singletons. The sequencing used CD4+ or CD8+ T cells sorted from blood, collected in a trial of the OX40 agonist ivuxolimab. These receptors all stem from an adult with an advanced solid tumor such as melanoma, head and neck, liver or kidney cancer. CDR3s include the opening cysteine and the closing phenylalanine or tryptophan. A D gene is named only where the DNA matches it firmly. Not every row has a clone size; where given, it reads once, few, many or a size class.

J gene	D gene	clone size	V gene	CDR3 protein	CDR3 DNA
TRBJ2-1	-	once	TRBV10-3	CAISDPNTGRGHNEQFF	TGTGCCATCAGTGACCCGAATACCGGGCGGGGTCACAATGAGCAGTTCTTC
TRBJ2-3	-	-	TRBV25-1	CASSELGADTQYF	TGTGCCAGCAGTGAATTAGGAGCGGATACGCAGTATTTT
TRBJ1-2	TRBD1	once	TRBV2	CASRKTDRGLSGYTF	TGTGCCAGCAGAAAGACCGACAGGGGGCTGAGTGGCTACACCTTC
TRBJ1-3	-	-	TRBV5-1	CASRPEGGNTIYF	TGCGCCAGCCGGCCCGAGGGTGGAAACACCATATATTTT
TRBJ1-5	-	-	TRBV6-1	CASGGRAQPQHF	TGTGCCAGCGGGGGGCGCGCCCAGCCCCAGCATTTT
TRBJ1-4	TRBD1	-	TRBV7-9	CASSRYDRGVGNEKLFF	TGTGCCAGCAGCCGCTACGACAGGGGAGTCGGTAATGAAAAACTGTTTTTT
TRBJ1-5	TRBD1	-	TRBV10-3	CAIRDRVGQPQHF	TGTGCCATCAGAGACAGGGTAGGACAGCCCCAGCATTTT
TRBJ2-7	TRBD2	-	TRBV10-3	CAISEQRGGNYEQYF	TGTGCCATCAGTGAGCAGCGCGGGGGAAACTACGAGCAGTACTTC
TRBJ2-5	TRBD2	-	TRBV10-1	CASSLTSGETQYF	TGCGCCAGCAGCCTGACTAGCGGAGAGACCCAGTACTTC
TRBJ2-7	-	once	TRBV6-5	CASSYERPSTYEQYF	TGTGCCAGCAGTTATGAAAGGCCGTCAACCTACGAGCAGTACTTC
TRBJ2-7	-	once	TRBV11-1	CASSLESGRTYEQYF	TGTGCCAGCAGCTTAGAATCGGGGCGGACCTACGAGCAGTACTTC
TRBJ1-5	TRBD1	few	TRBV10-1	CASTQGQGIQPQHF	TGCGCCAGCACCCAGGGACAGGGGATCCAGCCCCAGCATTTT
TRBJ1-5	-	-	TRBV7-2	CASSSNPYSNQPQHF	TGTGCCAGCAGCTCCAACCCCTATAGCAATCAGCCCCAGCATTTT
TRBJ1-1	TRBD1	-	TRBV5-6	CASRLTGGTEAFF	TGTGCCAGCAGATTAACAGGGGGGACTGAAGCTTTCTTT
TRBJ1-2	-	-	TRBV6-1	CASGTGYGYTF	TGTGCCAGCGGTACAGGGTATGGCTACACCTTC
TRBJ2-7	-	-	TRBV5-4	CASSLGGGRGAYEQYF	TGTGCCAGCAGCCTAGGAGGGGGCAGGGGCGCGTACGAGCAGTACTTC